Here is one TCR beta chain with its context. Possible read error: a much larger clone is one base away. The data stem from a study of CDR3 diversity in severe acne. V was clipped by 2 bases and J by 1 base, with 7 bases between them. CDR1 and CDR2 (germline): MRHNA, SNTAGT. The CDR3 sequence is 14 residues long. One entry per CDR3 protein, called by TCRdb with MiXCR from the PCR reads. The sample consists of some 85,000 distinct CDR3 sequences, around 47% of them appearing once. The clonotype originates from a male donor with severe acne vulgaris. The rearrangement uses TRBV6-4 and TRBJ2-3; a weak D match, TRBD2 (6 bases). Material: blood. CDR3 region: CASSDGEGTDTQYF. Written as DNA, the CDR3 is TGTGCCAGCAGTGACGGGGAGGGCACAGATACGCAGTATTTT.